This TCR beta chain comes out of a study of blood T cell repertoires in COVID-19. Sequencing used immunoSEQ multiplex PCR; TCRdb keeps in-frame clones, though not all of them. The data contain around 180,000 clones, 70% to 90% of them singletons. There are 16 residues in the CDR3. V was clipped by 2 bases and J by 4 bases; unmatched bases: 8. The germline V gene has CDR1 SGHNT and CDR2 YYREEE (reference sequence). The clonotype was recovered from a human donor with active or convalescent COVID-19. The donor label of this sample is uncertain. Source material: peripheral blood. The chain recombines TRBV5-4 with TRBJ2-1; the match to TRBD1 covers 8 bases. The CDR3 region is CASSLYTGGPYNEQFF. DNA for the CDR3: TGTGCCAGCAGCTTATACACAGGGGGACCATACAATGAGCAGTTCTTC. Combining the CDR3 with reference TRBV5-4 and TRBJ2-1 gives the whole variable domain ETGVTQSPTHLIKTRGQQVTLRCSSQSGHNTVSWYQQALGQGPQFIFQYYREEENGRGNFPPRFSGLQFPNYSSELNVNALELDDSALYLCASSLYTGGPYNEQFFGPGTRLTVL.